The clone carrying this TCR beta chain came up a few times. Its antigen remains unidentified. This specimen comes from a study of identical twins. Study-level points and caveats: Beta clonotypes that were abundant in cord blood contained fewer insertions, a pattern absent from memory repertoires.

V lost 3 bases and J 1 base, leaving 7 bases between the germline ends. The CDR3 consists of 13 residues. Per germline, CDR1 SGHRS and CDR2 YFSETQ. Each CDR3 protein gets one entry after TCRdb re-called the 5' RACE reads with MiXCR. The top ten clones hold 0.25% to 0.3% of a sample with approximately 1.8 million distinct CDR3 sequences, 25% to 35% of them seen once. The sequenced material came from cord blood. This clonotype was obtained from a newborn girl in good health. V gene TRBV5-1 combines with J gene TRBJ2-5; possibly TRBD1 or TRBD2 for D (5 bases each). CDR3 protein: CASSWDLQETQYF. CDR3 nucleotides: TGCGCCAGCAGCTGGGACCTCCAAGAGACCCAGTACTTC.